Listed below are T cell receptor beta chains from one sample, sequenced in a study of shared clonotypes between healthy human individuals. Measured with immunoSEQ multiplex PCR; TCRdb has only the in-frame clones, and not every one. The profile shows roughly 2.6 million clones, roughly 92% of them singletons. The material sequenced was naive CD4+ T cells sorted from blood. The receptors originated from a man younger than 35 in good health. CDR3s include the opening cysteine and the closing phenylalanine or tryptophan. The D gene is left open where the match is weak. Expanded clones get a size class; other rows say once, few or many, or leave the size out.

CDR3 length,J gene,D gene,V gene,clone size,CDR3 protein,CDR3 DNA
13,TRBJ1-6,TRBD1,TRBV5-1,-,CASSLTGDSPLHF,TGCGCCAGCAGCTTAACAGGGGATTCACCCCTCCACTTT
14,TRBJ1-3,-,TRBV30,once,CAWSVVGVGNTIYF,TGTGCCTGGAGTGTAGTGGGTGTGGGAAACACCATATATTTT
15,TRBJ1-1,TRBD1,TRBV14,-,CASSPTDRRRTEAFF,TGTGCCAGCAGCCCTACGGACAGGCGAAGAACTGAAGCTTTCTTT
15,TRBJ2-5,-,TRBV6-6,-,CASSYETVRSKTQYF,TGTGCCAGCAGTTATGAGACAGTTCGGAGCAAGACCCAGTACTTC
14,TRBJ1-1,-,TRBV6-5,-,CASSRGGTNTEAFF,TGTGCCAGCAGTCGTGGAGGAACGAACACTGAAGCTTTCTTT
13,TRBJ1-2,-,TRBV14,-,CASSQDPGDGYTF,TGTGCCAGCAGCCAAGACCCGGGGGATGGCTACACCTTC
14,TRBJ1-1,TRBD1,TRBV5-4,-,CASSSGQANTEAFF,TGTGCCAGCAGCTCTGGACAGGCCAACACTGAAGCTTTCTTT
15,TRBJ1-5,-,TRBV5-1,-,CASSQEGSSNQPQHF,TGCGCCAGCAGCCAGGAGGGCAGTAGCAATCAGCCCCAGCATTTT
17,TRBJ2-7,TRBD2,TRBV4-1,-,CASSLGTSGRFYYEQYF,TGCGCCAGCAGCCTGGGGACTAGCGGGAGATTTTACTACGAGCAGTACTTC
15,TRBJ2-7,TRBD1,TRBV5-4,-,CASSLGDRDSYEQYF,TGTGCCAGCAGCTTGGGGGACAGGGATAGCTACGAGCAGTACTTC
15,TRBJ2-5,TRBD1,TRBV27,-,CASKPLGTGQETQYF,TGTGCCAGCAAACCCCTAGGGACAGGCCAAGAGACCCAGTACTTC
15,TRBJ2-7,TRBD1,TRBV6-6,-,CASSPLQGALSEQYF,TGTGCCAGCAGTCCTTTACAGGGGGCGCTTAGCGAGCAGTACTTC
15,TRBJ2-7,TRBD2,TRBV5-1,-,CASSLNSGASYEQYF,TGCGCCAGCAGCTTGAATAGCGGGGCCTCCTACGAGCAGTACTTC
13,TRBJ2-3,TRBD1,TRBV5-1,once,CASSPGQADTQYF,TGCGCCAGCAGCCCGGGACAGGCAGATACGCAGTATTTT
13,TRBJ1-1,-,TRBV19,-,CASSRTGGTEAFF,TGTGCCAGTAGCCGAACCGGGGGTACTGAAGCTTTCTTT
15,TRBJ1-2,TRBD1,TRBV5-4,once,CASSLGGQGARGYTF,TGTGCCAGCAGCTTGGGAGGACAGGGGGCAAGGGGCTACACCTTC
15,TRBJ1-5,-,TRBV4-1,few,CASSQDQGYNQPQHF,TGCGCCAGCAGCCAAGATCAGGGATACAATCAGCCCCAGCATTTT
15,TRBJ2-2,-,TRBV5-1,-,CASSLVSRGTGELFF,TGCGCCAGCAGCTTGGTTTCCCGGGGGACCGGGGAGCTGTTTTTT
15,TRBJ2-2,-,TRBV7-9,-,CASSLEGGNTGELFF,TGTGCCAGCAGCTTAGAGGGGGGGAACACCGGGGAGCTGTTTTTT
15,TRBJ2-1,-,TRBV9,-,CASSVLGSGYNEQFF,TGTGCCAGCAGCGTATTGGGCAGCGGGTACAATGAGCAGTTCTTC
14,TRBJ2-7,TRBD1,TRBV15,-,CATSGGQGSYEQYF,TGTGCCACCAGCGGGGGACAGGGGTCCTACGAGCAGTACTTC
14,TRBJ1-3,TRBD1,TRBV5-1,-,CASSLSTGGNTIYF,TGCGCCAGCAGCTTGTCGACAGGGGGAAACACCATATATTTT
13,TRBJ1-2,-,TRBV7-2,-,CASSPWDNYGYTF,TGTGCCAGCAGCCCGTGGGACAATTATGGCTACACCTTC
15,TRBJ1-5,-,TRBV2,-,CASSEGQYSNQPQHF,TGTGCCAGCAGTGAAGGGCAGTATAGCAATCAGCCCCAGCATTTT
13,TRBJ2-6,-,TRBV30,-,CAWGTTGANVLTF,TGTGCCTGGGGAACTACTGGGGCCAACGTCCTGACTTTC
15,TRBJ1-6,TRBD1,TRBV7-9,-,CASSLGDREGSPLHF,TGTGCCAGCAGCTTAGGGGACAGGGAAGGCTCACCCCTCCACTTT
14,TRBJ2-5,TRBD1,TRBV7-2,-,CASSLGGQGVPQYF,TGTGCCAGCAGCTTAGGGGGACAGGGGGTACCCCAGTACTTC
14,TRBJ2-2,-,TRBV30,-,CAWSVFKNTGELFF,TGTGCCTGGAGTGTTTTTAAGAACACCGGGGAGCTGTTTTTT
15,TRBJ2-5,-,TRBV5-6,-,CASSGRLSYQETQYF,TGTGCCAGCAGTGGGCGACTCAGCTACCAAGAGACCCAGTACTTC
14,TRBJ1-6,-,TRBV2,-,CASNRQLANSPLHF,TGTGCCAGCAACCGACAGCTTGCTAATTCACCCCTCCACTTT
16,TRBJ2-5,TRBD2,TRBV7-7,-,CASSPTVAAGGRTQYF,TGTGCTAGCTCCCCTACGGTGGCAGCGGGAGGAAGGACCCAGTACTTC
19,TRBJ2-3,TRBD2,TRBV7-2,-,CASSSRPLGLAGNTDTQYF,TGTGCCAGCAGCTCCAGACCCCTGGGACTAGCGGGGAACACAGATACGCAGTATTTT
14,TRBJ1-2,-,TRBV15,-,CATSRDRGNYGYTF,TGTGCCACCAGCAGAGATCGAGGAAACTATGGCTACACCTTC
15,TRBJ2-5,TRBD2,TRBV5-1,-,CASSLTSGLQETQYF,TGCGCCAGCAGCTTGACTAGCGGCCTCCAAGAGACCCAGTACTTC
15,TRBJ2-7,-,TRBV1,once,CTSNLSGRETYEQYF,TGCACCAGCAACCTTAGCGGGAGGGAAACCTACGAGCAGTACTTC
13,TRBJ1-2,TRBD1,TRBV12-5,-,CASVADRGYGYTF,TGTGCTAGTGTTGCCGACAGGGGATACGGCTACACCTTC